This T cell receptor (beta chain) was documented in a study of T-cell reconstitution after alpha-beta-depleted transplantation in children. Study results and limitations: Alpha-beta T cells about two months after transplant reportedly derived from several hundred expanded graft clones. Once a year had passed after transplant, T-cell counts and diversity came mostly from newly produced T cells. Recipient T cells and thymic progenitors that survived gave rise to the high TCRbeta diversity observed at day 60 in some patients.

This clonotype was observed at least ten times. Its antigen is currently unknown. V gave up 4 bases and J gave up 2 bases; unmatched junction bases: 9. CDR1 and CDR2 (germline): LGHNA, YNFKEQ. The CDR3 runs to 16 residues. Preparing the TCRbeta library involved the use of unique molecular identifiers. MiXCR was run by TCRdb on the PCR reads, yielding one entry per CDR3 protein. In the table there are about 110,000 distinct CDR3 sequences, 5% to 8% of which are singletons. The genes are TRBV4-2 and TRBJ2-5, with TRBD2 identical over 8 bases. The material was PBMCs, mostly from graft donor cells, obtained 360 days after TCRalphabeta/CD19-depleted stem cell transplant. The source is a male patient between 2 and 10 years old who had a stem cell transplant for acute lymphoblastic leukemia, so the T cells may come from the graft donor. The CDR3 coding sequence is TGTGCCAGCAGCCCCCTCGCGGGGGGACCACAAGAGACCCAGTACTTC. Protein product: CASSPLAGGPQETQYF.